A selection of T cell receptor beta chains follows, all from one sample in a study of cytomegalovirus exposure and HLA in healthy donors. The data were produced by immunoSEQ multiplex PCR, yet TCRdb's version contains in-frame clones alone and is incomplete. The repertoire holds under 200,000 clones, with roughly 85% as singletons. Sequencing input: PBMCs. The origin of the receptors is a man aged 35-49 years in good health and CMV-seronegative. Both conserved end residues are part of each CDR3. Fields, in order: V gene, J gene, CDR3 protein.

TRBV4-1	TRBJ1-3	CASSLFAGGDSGNTIYF
TRBV2	TRBJ2-3	CASSFTAGYTPDTQYF
TRBV21-1	TRBJ2-7	CANDPSGISYEQYF
TRBV7-9	TRBJ2-7	CSSSLGGLAGTSYEQYF
TRBV2	TRBJ1-1	CASSDRVGSQTEAFF
TRBV5-6	TRBJ2-1	CASSLPGLASNDEQFF
TRBV5-4	TRBJ2-1	CASSLGGSYSEQFF
TRBV7-9	TRBJ1-4	CSSSRDIPRKKLFF
TRBV7-7	TRBJ2-1	CASSTGTSGSTVLPSVDNEQFF
TRBV29-1	TRBJ2-7	CSVGTSGGPYEQYF